Here is one T cell receptor beta chain with its context. This clone occurred a few times. No cognate antigen has been identified for it. No quality values exist for individual bases; no much larger clone is one base distant. V lost 7 bases and J lost 3 bases; the stretch between them is 12 bases long. Including cysteine and phenylalanine, the CDR3 has 13 amino acids. Only the CDR3 DNA is retained, 39 bases long and in frame from the first base. CDR1 and CDR2, looked up from the germline V gene, are SGHTA and FQGNSA. The source of the sample is a study of a mutant IDH1 vaccine in newly diagnosed glioma (dated by TCRdb to 2020 to 2022). As for the study more broadly: Patients were given eight vaccinations, in weeks 1, 3, 5, 7, 11, 15, 19 and 23, which matched visits V03 through V10. In the chemotherapy-containing groups, vaccination started alongside temozolomide cycles, whereas in patients who had radiotherapy alone it started 4-6 weeks after radiotherapy. Of the roughly 32 patients who were treated, around 60% were male and 37.5% were female, and the mean age was about 40 years. Before enrollment, patients had received standard therapy of radiotherapy alone, temozolomide alone, or radiochemotherapy with temozolomide; most received the combination. Peripheral blood was collected at six visits: V03 (baseline), V05, V07, V10, V12 and V13. For exploratory analyses, roughly 25 treated patients had longitudinal TCRB deep sequencing done wherever samples were available.

Library preparation used the immunoSEQ multiplex PCR assay. The hsTCRB Kit was used according to the manufacturer's protocol to amplify rearranged TCR beta chain sequences. TCRB libraries were sequenced on an Illumina MiSeq. As for the original processing: Demultiplexing, trimming and gene mapping were performed with the kit vendor's proprietary platform. The source is immuneACCESS, and TCRdb retained only in-frame sequences with V and J called. Part of the clones is not carried over; for the studies checked, unresolved V genes explain less than half of this, and the remainder is unexplained. The V and J calls and the clone size are those of that table, but D and trimming were determined from the DNA. For this sample the table gives about 38,000 clones, of which roughly 74% were detected only once. Around 5.5% of the sample lies in the top ten. This sample's time point label indicates: week 5, during vaccination. Every vaccine dose consisted of 300 ug of a 20-mer mutant IDH1 peptide in Montanide, administered subcutaneously together with topical imiquimod. All donors had newly diagnosed IDH1-mutant astrocytomas of WHO grade 3 or 4 that showed loss of nuclear ATRX. The samples were drawn from NOA16, a multicentre, single-arm, open-label phase I trial in Germany that tested a mutant IDH1 peptide vaccine in humans for the first time. Genomic DNA for TCRB sequencing was extracted from EDTA blood using the DNeasy Blood and Tissue Kit.

Findings and caveats that apply to the study as a whole: Vaccine-induced immune responses across multiple MHC alleles were detected in about 92% of patients. The authors stated that sample limitations prevented analyses of patient blood samples from being reproduced. No apparent relationship was observed between pseudoprogression and alterations in the top peripheral T cell clonotypes detected by TCRB sequencing. PBMC samples for TCRB deep sequencing were selected based on availability.

Specimen: PBMCs, collected from a glioma patient whose treatment included an IDH1 peptide vaccine. The TCR was taken from a man aged 35 to 55 with glioma. The chain is made from TRBV7-2 and TRBJ1-1, with an unclear D gene assignment. The CDR3 here reads CASTSWLDTEAFF. In nucleotides, the sequence is TGTGCCAGCACCTCCTGGTTGGACACTGAAGCTTTCTTT.